This T cell receptor beta chain was captured by sequencing in a study of T-cell reconstitution after alpha-beta-depleted transplantation in children. Notes on the study in general: In some patients, recipient T cells and intrathymic progenitors surviving conditioning explained high day-60 diversity. Reportedly, roughly two months post-transplant, alpha-beta T cells arose from several hundred expanded graft clones. T-cell counts and diversity at one year post-transplant came mainly from newly produced T cells.

Many counts were recorded for this clonotype. Its antigen remains unidentified. This CDR3 comprises 15 residues. With 0 bases removed from V and 1 base from J, the gap between germline ends came to 9 bases. The V gene's germline CDR1 is SGHRS and CDR2 YFSETQ. Preparation of the TCRbeta library involved a method that used unique molecular identifiers. TCRdb re-called the PCR reads with MiXCR, one entry per CDR3 protein. The data show around 94,000 distinct CDR3 sequences, with approximately 6% seen just once and roughly 6.1% held by the top ten. The sequence came from a female patient aged 2-9 years who had a stem cell transplant for Fanconi anemia, so the T cells may come from the graft donor. Sequencing was performed on PBMCs, mostly from graft donor cells, taken 60 days after TCRalphabeta/CD19-depleted stem cell transplant. The rearrangement links TRBV5-1 to TRBJ2-3; either TRBD1 or TRBD2 may fit D (5 bases each). CDR3 sequence (DNA): TGCGCCAGCAGCTTGGCACTAGGGGGCACAGATACGCAGTATTTT. This codes for CASSLALGGTDTQYF.